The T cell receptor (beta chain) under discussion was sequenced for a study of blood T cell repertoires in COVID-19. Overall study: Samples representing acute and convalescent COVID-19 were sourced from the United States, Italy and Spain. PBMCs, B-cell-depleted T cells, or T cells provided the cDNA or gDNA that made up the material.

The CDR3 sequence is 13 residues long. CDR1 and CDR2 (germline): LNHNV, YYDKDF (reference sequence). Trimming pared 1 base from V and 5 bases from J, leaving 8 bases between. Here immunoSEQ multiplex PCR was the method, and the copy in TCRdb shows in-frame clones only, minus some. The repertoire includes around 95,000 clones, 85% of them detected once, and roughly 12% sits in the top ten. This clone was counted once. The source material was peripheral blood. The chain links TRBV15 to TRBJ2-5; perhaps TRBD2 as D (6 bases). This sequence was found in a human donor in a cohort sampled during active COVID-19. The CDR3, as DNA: TGTGCCACCAGCAGAGGACTAGTCGAGACCCAGTACTTC. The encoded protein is CATSRGLVETQYF.